The TCR beta chain under discussion was sequenced for a study of blood T cells in healthy people across ages (dated by TCRdb to between 2014 and 2017). About the full investigation: Template switching captured roughly one uniquely barcoded TCR beta cDNA molecule per two T cells in model experiments. Age-related changes in TCR beta repertoire diversity were measured in the study by deep sequencing normalized with unique cDNA molecular identifiers. Donors were grouped into four age groups: young (average 16 years), middle-aged (39), aged (about 60) and long-lived (over 80). Donors of different ages were randomly distributed across sequencing lanes to avoid experimental bias. The study analyzed two additional independent replicas of 1 million unique cDNA reads from the same blood draw for two donors, one aged 18 to 29 and one aged 80 or older. Overall results and qualifications from the work: Bulk unsorted PBMC profiling prevented conclusive comparison of naive and antigen-experienced compartments. Observed TCR beta diversity per million T cells fell roughly linearly with age, and a significant reduction was already apparent by age about 43. Because donor CMV infection status was unknown, age-related changes in expanded clonotypes were potentially confounded. Compared with the aged group, the long-lived group had more naive CD4+ T cells, fewer expanded clones and increased TCR diversity, a pattern suggesting age selection. Estimates of total diversity based on one million sequenced T cells were considered lower bounds and underestimates. A strong correlation was found between observed TCR beta diversity and the percentage of naive T cells measured by flow cytometry.

This clonotype was counted only a few times. No antigen is known for it. No much larger clone is present one base from it, and per-base qualities are unavailable. Systemically healthy Caucasian individuals from Russia, about 38 in total and aged about 6 to 90 years, were included as donors. About 10 milliliters of peripheral blood were collected from each donor into EDTA-treated Vacutainer tubes. PBMCs were isolated by Ficoll-Paque density-gradient centrifugation, with at least 6.5 million obtained per sample. Total RNA was extracted from PBMCs with Trizol reagent, with at least 6 micrograms obtained per sample. For every donor, flow cytometry on a PBMC aliquot measured the percentage of naive CD45RAhigh/CD27high T cells. The germline V gene gives CDR1 as LGHNT and CDR2 as FRNRAP. The CDR3 contains 16 residues, cysteine and phenylalanine counted. Just the 48-base CDR3 DNA is kept, in frame starting at base 1. Unmatched junction bases come to 10, with V trimmed by 4 bases and J by 5 bases.

Library method: 5' RACE. Sequencer: Illumina HiSeq 2500. A second PCR of about 7 to 12 cycles was run with a J-beta primer mix and a sample-barcoded 5' primer. A unique molecular identifier was introduced onto each TCR beta cDNA molecule by a template-switch 5' adaptor carrying 12 random nucleotides. At least 2.5 million CDR3-containing paired-end reads were obtained from each sample. First-strand cDNA synthesis was performed from all RNA using the Mint cDNA synthesis kit, with priming by a TRBC-specific oligonucleotide. Following uracil-DNA glycosylase treatment, all cDNA underwent a first 18-cycle PCR with the universal primers M1SS and BC2_uni_R. The original pipeline was this. Normalization of each sample was performed by random selection of 1 million high-quality reads, each carrying a distinct molecular identifier. Instead of being binned into consensus sequences, reads with shared molecular identifiers were discarded. MiTCR, set to a Q25 quality threshold and the strictest error-elimination algorithm, was used for CDR3 identification, clonotype clustering and error correction. A nonparametric unseen species model using Euler transformation provided a lower-bound estimate of total TCR beta diversity. TCRdb took the public reads, trimmed them with fastp at Q25, ran MiXCR for clone calling and kept in-frame beta chains. Every CDR3 protein is listed once, alongside the most common genes and DNA of its rows. The V and J calls shown here were made by TCRdb, not taken from the authors' results. In all, the sample holds around 1,500,000 distinct CDR3 sequences, and roughly 45% of those were seen once. Roughly 7.7% of the sample rests with the top ten.

Material: blood. The rearrangement combines TRBV12-5 with TRBJ2-1; 8 of the junction bases match TRBD2. The origin of this receptor is a young woman in good health. The sequence in DNA is TGTGCTAGTGGTTCCGCGATAGCGGGACTCAACAATGAGCAGTTCTTC. This gives the protein CASGSAIAGLNNEQFF. With all but the CDR3 taken from the reference TRBV12-5 and TRBJ2-1 genes, the full variable domain is: DARVTQTPRHKVTEMGQEVTMRCQPILGHNTVFWYRQTMMQGLELLAYFRNRAPLDDSGMPKDRFSAEMPDATLATLKIQPSEPRDSAVYFCASGSAIAGLNNEQFFGPGTRLTVL.